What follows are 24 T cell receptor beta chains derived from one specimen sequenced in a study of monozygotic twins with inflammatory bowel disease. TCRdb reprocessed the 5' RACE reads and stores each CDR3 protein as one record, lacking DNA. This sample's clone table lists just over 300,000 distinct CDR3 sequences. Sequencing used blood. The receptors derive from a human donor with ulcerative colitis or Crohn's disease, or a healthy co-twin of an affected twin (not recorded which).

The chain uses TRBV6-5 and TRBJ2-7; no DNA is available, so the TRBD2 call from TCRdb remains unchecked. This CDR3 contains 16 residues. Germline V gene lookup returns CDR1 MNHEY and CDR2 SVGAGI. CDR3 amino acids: CASSPSGGTRGFEQYF.

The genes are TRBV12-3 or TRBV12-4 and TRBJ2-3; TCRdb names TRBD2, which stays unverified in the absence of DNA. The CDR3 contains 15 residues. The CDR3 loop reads CASARGGLETDTQYF.

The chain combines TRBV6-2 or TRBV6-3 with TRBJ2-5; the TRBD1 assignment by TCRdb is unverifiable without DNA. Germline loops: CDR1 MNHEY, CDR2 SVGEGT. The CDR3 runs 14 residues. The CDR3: CASSGWTEEETQYF.

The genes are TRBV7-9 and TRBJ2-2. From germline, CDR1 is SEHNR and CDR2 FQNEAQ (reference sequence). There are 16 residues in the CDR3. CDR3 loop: CASSPPVTVNTGELFF.

The CDR3 region is CASSKTGVSTAPQQFF. V usage is TRBV4-3 and J usage is TRBJ2-1; TCRdb lists TRBD1, though no DNA is available to test this call. CDR1 is LGHNA, CDR2 YSLEER, per germline. The CDR3 loop spans 16 amino acids.

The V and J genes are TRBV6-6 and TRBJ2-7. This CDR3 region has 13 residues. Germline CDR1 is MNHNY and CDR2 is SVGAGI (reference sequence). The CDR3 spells CASSRDRSYEQYF.

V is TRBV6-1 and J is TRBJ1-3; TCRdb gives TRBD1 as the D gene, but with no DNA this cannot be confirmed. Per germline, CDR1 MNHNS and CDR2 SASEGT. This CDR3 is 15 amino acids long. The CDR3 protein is CASSTGRPSGNTIYF.

CDR3 in amino acids: CAISESSRGSTGELFF. The V gene is TRBV10-3, the J gene TRBJ2-2; TCRdb selects TRBD1, and the lack of DNA leaves this call unchecked. Germline lookup yields CDR1 ENHRY and CDR2 SYGVKD. This CDR3 comprises 16 residues.

CDR3 loop: CAGRPTRQAASYTF. The chain joins TRBV27 to TRBJ1-2. Germline V gene sequence: CDR1 MNHEY, CDR2 SMNVEV (reference sequence). CDR3 size: 14 residues.

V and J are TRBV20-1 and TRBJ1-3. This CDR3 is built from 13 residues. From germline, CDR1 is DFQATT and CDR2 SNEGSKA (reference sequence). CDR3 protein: CSARPGSGNTIYF.

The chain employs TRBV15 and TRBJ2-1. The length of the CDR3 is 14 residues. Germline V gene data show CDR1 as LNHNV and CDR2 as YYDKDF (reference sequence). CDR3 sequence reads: CATSRDGHGNEQFF.

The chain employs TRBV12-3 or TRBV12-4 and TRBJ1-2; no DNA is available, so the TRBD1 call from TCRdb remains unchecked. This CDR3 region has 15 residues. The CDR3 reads CASSRQDTRGYGYTF.

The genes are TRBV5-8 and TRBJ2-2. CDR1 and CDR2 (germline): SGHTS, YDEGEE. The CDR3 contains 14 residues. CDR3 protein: CASSFRKTAGELFF.

The CDR3 loop reads CASSSRSTSGKETQYF. The gene calls are TRBV7-6 and TRBJ2-5; TCRdb calls TRBD2, which cannot be checked without DNA. The CDR3 extends over 16 amino acids. Germline CDR1 and CDR2: SGHVS and FNYEAQ.

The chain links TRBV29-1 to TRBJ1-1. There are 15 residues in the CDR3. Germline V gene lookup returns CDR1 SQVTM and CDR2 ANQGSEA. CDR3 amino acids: CSVGSSWASFNEAFF.

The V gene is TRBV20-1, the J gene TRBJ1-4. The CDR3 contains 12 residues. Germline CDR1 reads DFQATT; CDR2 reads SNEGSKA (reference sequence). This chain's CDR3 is CSAKKDGSGLFF.

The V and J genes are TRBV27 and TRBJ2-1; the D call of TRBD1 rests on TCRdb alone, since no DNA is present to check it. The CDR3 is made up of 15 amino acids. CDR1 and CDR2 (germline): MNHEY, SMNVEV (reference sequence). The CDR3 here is CASSPPRQGGNEQFF.

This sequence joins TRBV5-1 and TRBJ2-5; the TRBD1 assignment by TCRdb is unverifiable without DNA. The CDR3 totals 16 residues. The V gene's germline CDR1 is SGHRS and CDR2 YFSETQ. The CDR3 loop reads CASSLLGQGASETQYF.

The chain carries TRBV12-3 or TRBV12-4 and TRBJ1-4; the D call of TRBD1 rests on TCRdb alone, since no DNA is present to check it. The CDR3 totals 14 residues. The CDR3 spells CASRTTGAGEKLFF.

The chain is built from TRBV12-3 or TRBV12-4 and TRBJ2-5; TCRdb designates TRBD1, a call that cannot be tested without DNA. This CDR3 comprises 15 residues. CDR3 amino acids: CASTRGWGIQETQYF.

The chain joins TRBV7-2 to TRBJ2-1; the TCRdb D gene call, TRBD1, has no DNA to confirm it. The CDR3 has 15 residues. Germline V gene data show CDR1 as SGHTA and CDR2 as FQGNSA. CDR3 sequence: CASSGRDRGRNEQFF.

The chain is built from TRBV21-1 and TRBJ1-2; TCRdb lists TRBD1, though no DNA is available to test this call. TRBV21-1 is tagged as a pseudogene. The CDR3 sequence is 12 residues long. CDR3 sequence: CASSWGQNGYTF.

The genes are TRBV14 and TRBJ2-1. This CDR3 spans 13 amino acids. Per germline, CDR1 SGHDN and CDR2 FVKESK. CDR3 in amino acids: CASSQQTYNEQFF. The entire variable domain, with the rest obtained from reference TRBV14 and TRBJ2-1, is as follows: EAGVTQFPSHSVIEKGQTVTLRCDPISGHDNLYWYRRVMGKEIKFLLHFVKESKQDESGMPNNRFLAERTGGTYSTLKVQPAELEDSGVYFCASSQQTYNEQFFGPGTRLTVL.

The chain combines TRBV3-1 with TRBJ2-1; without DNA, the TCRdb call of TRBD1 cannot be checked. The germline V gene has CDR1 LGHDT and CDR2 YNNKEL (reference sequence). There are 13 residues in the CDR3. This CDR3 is CASSPWDRTQQFF.